This T cell receptor (beta chain) was found in a study of blood T cells in healthy people across ages (dated by TCRdb to about 2015). In terms of the full investigation: In model experiments, roughly one uniquely barcoded TCR beta cDNA molecule per two T cells was captured by template switching. The study measured age-related changes in TCR beta repertoire diversity using deep sequencing normalized with unique cDNA molecular identifiers. Donors were grouped into four age groups: young (average roughly 17 years), middle-aged (39), aged (around 56) and long-lived (about 90). To avoid experimental bias, donors of different ages were randomly spread across the sequencing lanes. For two donors (one aged 18 to 29 and one aged 80 or older), the study analyzed two additional independent replicas of 1 million unique cDNA reads from the same blood draw.

The CDR3 runs 15 amino acids, cysteine and phenylalanine included. Only CDR3 DNA is held: 45 bases, read in frame from base 1. From a lookup of the germline V gene, CDR1 and CDR2 are LGHNA and YNFKEQ. The junction shows trimming of 0 bases on V and 1 base on J, and the gene matches do not reach 1 base of it. This clonotype was seen a handful of times. Its antigen is not yet known. The record has no base qualities; no much larger clone is one base away. Here is what the overall study found, with its caveats: Bulk unsorted PBMC profiling prevented conclusive comparison of naive and antigen-experienced compartments. A strong correlation was found between observed TCR beta diversity and the percentage of naive T cells measured by flow cytometry. Because the CMV infection status of the donors was unknown, age-related changes in expanded clonotypes may potentially have been confounded. Estimates of total diversity based on one million sequenced T cells were considered lower bounds and underestimates. As age increased, observed TCR beta diversity per million T cells dropped in a roughly linear way, and a significant reduction was already evident by age approximately 40. The long-lived group showed more naive CD4+ T cells, fewer expanded clones and increased TCR diversity than the aged group, suggesting age selection.

The donors were some 36 Caucasian individuals from Russia, aged roughly 6 to 100 years, who were systemically healthy. Around 9.8 milliliters of peripheral blood were collected from each donor into EDTA-treated Vacutainer tubes. Ficoll-Paque density-gradient centrifugation was used to isolate PBMCs, with at least 6 million per sample. Trizol reagent was used to extract total RNA from PBMCs, with at least 5 micrograms per sample. Naive CD45RAhigh/CD27high T cell percentages were measured by flow cytometry on a PBMC aliquot from every donor. The library was obtained by 5' RACE. Sequencer: Illumina HiSeq 2500. A second PCR of roughly 7 to 12 cycles was run with a J-beta primer mix and a sample-barcoded 5' primer. A template-switch 5' adaptor carrying 12 random nucleotides introduced a unique molecular identifier onto each TCR beta cDNA molecule. Each sample yielded at least 3 million CDR3-containing paired-end reads. All of the RNA was converted into first-strand cDNA using the Mint cDNA synthesis kit, with a TRBC-specific oligonucleotide serving as the primer. Following uracil-DNA glycosylase treatment, a first 18-cycle PCR with universal primers M1SS and BC2_uni_R was performed on all cDNA. Processing in the source paper ran as follows. Each sample was normalized by randomly selecting 1 million high-quality reads, each carrying a distinct molecular identifier. Reads with shared molecular identifiers were discarded instead of being binned into consensus sequences. CDR3 identification, clonotype clustering and error correction used MiTCR with a Q25 quality threshold and the strictest error-elimination algorithm. A nonparametric unseen species model with Euler transformation was used to estimate lower-bound total TCR beta diversity. The raw public data were reprocessed by TCRdb itself: fastp quality trimming at Q25, MiXCR clonotype calling, in-frame beta chains only. Identical CDR3 proteins give one entry, which carries the most common genes and DNA. The V and J calls shown here were made by TCRdb, not taken from the authors' results. For this sample there are over a million distinct CDR3 sequences; more than 35% appear just once. Approximately 19% of the sample belongs to the ten largest clones.

Sequenced material: blood. Here the chain combines TRBV4-2 and TRBJ2-3, and 7 junctional nucleotides match TRBD1. This TCR was recovered from a woman aged 60-70 years in good health. The CDR3 sequence is CASSQEGQGTDTQYF. The sequenced DNA: TGTGCCAGCAGCCAAGAAGGACAGGGCACAGATACGCAGTATTTT.